A selection of T cell receptor beta chains follows, all from one sample in a study of cytomegalovirus exposure and HLA in healthy donors. Repertoires were generated with immunoSEQ multiplex PCR, while TCRdb's copy carries only in-frame clones and drops some. This sample yields 90,000 to 150,000 clones, of which roughly 90% are seen a single time; more than 5% belongs to the top ten. Sequencing was carried out using PBMCs. These TCRs come from a woman aged 18 to 35 in good health and CMV-seropositive. The CDR3 runs from the conserved cysteine through the conserved F or W. A D gene is named only where the DNA matches it firmly. For some rows the clone size is stated as once, few or many, or as a class when expanded; others skip it.

d_call,v_call,j_call,clone_size,cdr3_aa,cdr3_nt
TRBD1,TRBV7-9,TRBJ1-2,NA,CASRDTGTGVGYTF,TGTGCCAGCAGGGATACCGGGACAGGGGTCGGCTACACCTTC
NA,TRBV9,TRBJ1-2,NA,CASSGELQGIHGYTF,TGTGCCAGCAGCGGAGAACTACAGGGAATTCATGGCTACACCTTC
TRBD2,TRBV4-1,TRBJ2-3,once,CASSKPGTSGRADTQYF,TGCGCCAGCAGCAAACCCGGGACTAGCGGGAGAGCAGATACGCAGTATTTT
TRBD2,TRBV5-1,TRBJ2-1,NA,CASSSGSGGYYNEQFF,TGCGCCAGCAGCTCTGGAAGCGGGGGGTATTACAATGAGCAGTTCTTC
TRBD1,TRBV2,TRBJ1-3,NA,CASSAFRDRAFENTIYF,TGTGCCAGCAGTGCTTTCCGGGACAGGGCGTTCGAAAACACCATATATTTT
TRBD1,TRBV5-1,TRBJ1-2,NA,CASSPTYSTGGSSYGYTF,TGCGCCAGCAGCCCCACCTACAGCACAGGGGGCTCTAGCTATGGCTACACCTTC
TRBD1,TRBV5-4,TRBJ2-7,NA,CASSATGTGGTYEQYF,TGTGCCAGCAGCGCGACCGGGACAGGAGGAACCTACGAGCAGTACTTC
TRBD1,TRBV7-2,TRBJ2-7,many,CASSHRGYEQYF,TGTGCCAGCAGCCACAGGGGGTACGAGCAGTACTTC
TRBD1,TRBV25-1,TRBJ1-5,NA,CASRQAGGNQPQHF,TGTGCCAGCAGACAGGCAGGGGGGAATCAGCCCCAGCATTTT
NA,TRBV5-4,TRBJ1-2,few,CASSLAGTASGYTF,TGTGCCAGCAGCTTGGCCGGAACAGCTTCAGGCTACACCTTC
TRBD1,TRBV9,TRBJ2-3,NA,CASSVAGTGDFTDTQYF,TGTGCCAGCAGCGTAGCCGGGACAGGGGACTTCACAGATACGCAGTATTTT
NA,TRBV29-1,TRBJ2-5,NA,CSVGLGAGETQYF,TGCAGCGTTGGTCTTGGGGCTGGAGAGACCCAGTACTTC
NA,TRBV5-1,TRBJ2-2,NA,CASSLKAGPTGELFF,TGCGCCAGCAGCTTGAAGGCAGGGCCCACCGGGGAGCTGTTTTTT
NA,TRBV2,TRBJ2-7,NA,CASSEQGTTTSEQYF,TGTGCCAGCAGTGAGCAGGGGACAACGACTTCCGAGCAGTACTTC
NA,TRBV18,TRBJ1-5,NA,CASSPTEGSVNQPQHF,TGTGCCAGCTCACCAACCGAGGGATCGGTCAATCAGCCCCAGCATTTT
NA,TRBV7-8,TRBJ1-4,NA,CASSQGYEKLFF,TGTGCCAGCAGCCAGGGCTACGAAAAACTGTTTTTT
NA,TRBV2,TRBJ1-3,NA,CASTATAHSGNTIYF,TGTGCCAGCACCGCTACCGCGCACTCTGGAAACACCATATATTTT
NA,TRBV7-9,TRBJ2-7,NA,CASSPTGFRRYEQYF,TGTGCCAGCAGCCCAACAGGGTTCCGAAGATACGAGCAGTACTTC
TRBD1,TRBV27,TRBJ2-7,NA,CASSFVRDRGNEQYF,TGTGCCAGCAGTTTCGTGAGGGACAGGGGGAACGAGCAGTACTTC
TRBD2,TRBV13,TRBJ2-7,NA,CATQGVTSGRFNGTYEQYF,TGTGCCACCCAGGGAGTAACAAGCGGGAGGTTTAACGGGACCTACGAGCAGTACTTC
NA,TRBV4-1,TRBJ2-7,few,CASSQEEDGFYEQYF,TGCGCCAGCAGCCAAGAGGAGGACGGGTTCTACGAGCAGTACTTC
NA,TRBV30,TRBJ1-2,NA,CAWSALAGYGYTF,TGTGCCTGGAGTGCTCTAGCCGGCTATGGCTACACCTTC
NA,TRBV18,TRBJ1-1,NA,CASGYGVNTEAFF,TGTGCCAGCGGATACGGGGTGAACACTGAAGCTTTCTTT
NA,TRBV19,TRBJ2-1,NA,CASRASGTARSYNEQFF,TGTGCCAGTAGAGCCTCAGGGACTGCCAGGTCCTACAATGAGCAGTTCTTC
TRBD2,TRBV19,TRBJ2-2,NA,CASKGGAQTTGELFF,TGTGCCAGTAAGGGAGGGGCCCAAACTACCGGGGAGCTGTTTTTT
TRBD1,TRBV5-1,TRBJ1-2,NA,CASSLETGSGYTF,TGCGCCAGCAGCCTGGAGACAGGGAGTGGCTACACCTTC
NA,TRBV6-5,TRBJ1-5,NA,CASSYSPGGEQPQHF,TGTGCCAGCAGTTACTCTCCGGGGGGTGAGCAGCCCCAGCATTTT
TRBD2,TRBV7-9,TRBJ2-7,NA,CASSPGEAGSYEQYF,TGTGCCAGCAGCCCCGGGGAAGCGGGGTCCTACGAGCAGTACTTC
NA,TRBV13,TRBJ2-2,NA,CASSLAPLGPTGELFF,TGTGCCAGCAGCTTAGCCCCCCTAGGCCCGACCGGGGAGCTGTTTTTT
NA,TRBV21-1,TRBJ1-2,few,CASRRQVRNYGYTF,TGTGCCAGCAGGCGACAGGTCCGCAACTATGGCTACACCTTC
TRBD2,TRBV7-3,TRBJ2-1,NA,CASSLTRRGAGNEQFF,TGTGCCAGCAGCTTAACCCGGCGGGGGGCTGGGAATGAGCAGTTCTTC
TRBD1,TRBV2,TRBJ1-5,NA,CASSEQGAGNQPQHF,TGTGCCAGCAGTGAACAGGGGGCGGGGAATCAGCCCCAGCATTTT
TRBD1,TRBV27,TRBJ1-1,NA,CASRKLTGRKDTEAFF,TGTGCCAGCAGAAAACTGACAGGGCGCAAGGACACTGAAGCTTTCTTT
TRBD2,TRBV5-1,TRBJ2-5,NA,CASSHPTSGGYETQYF,TGCGCCAGCAGCCACCCGACTAGCGGGGGTTATGAGACCCAGTACTTC
NA,TRBV6-6,TRBJ1-4,once,CASTSNEKLFF,TGTGCCAGCACCTCGAATGAAAAACTGTTTTTT
NA,TRBV9,TRBJ1-2,NA,CASSGGYGYTF,TGTGCCAGCAGTGGGGGGTATGGCTACACCTTC
TRBD1,TRBV14,TRBJ2-7,NA,CASSGQGVYEQYF,TGTGCCAGCTCCGGACAGGGGGTCTACGAGCAGTACTTC
TRBD1,TRBV13,TRBJ1-1,NA,CASSLGQPNTEAFF,TGTGCCAGCAGCCTGGGACAGCCGAACACTGAAGCTTTCTTT
TRBD2,TRBV27,TRBJ2-7,NA,CASRSGLAGPYEQYF,TGTGCCAGCAGGTCGGGGCTAGCGGGGCCCTACGAGCAGTACTTC
NA,TRBV27,TRBJ2-2,NA,CASSFPGERSLHGELFF,TGTGCCAGCAGTTTCCCGGGAGAGAGATCGTTGCACGGGGAGCTGTTTTTT
NA,TRBV9,TRBJ2-7,many,CASSPGTLPDEQYF,TGTGCCAGCAGCCCCGGGACTCTTCCGGACGAGCAGTACTTC
NA,TRBV2,TRBJ2-7,few,CASKGTPLEQYF,TGTGCCAGCAAGGGGACTCCCTTAGAGCAGTACTTC
TRBD1,TRBV18,TRBJ1-1,once,CASSTSGDREAFF,TGTGCCAGCTCCACCTCCGGGGACAGGGAAGCTTTCTTT
TRBD1,TRBV15,TRBJ1-5,NA,CATSRDRDSYNQPQHF,TGTGCCACCAGCAGAGATCGGGACAGCTACAATCAGCCCCAGCATTTT
NA,TRBV5-6,TRBJ1-3,NA,CASSLEQRRNTIYF,TGTGCCAGCAGCTTGGAACAAAGAAGAAACACCATATATTTT
NA,TRBV18,TRBJ2-5,NA,CASSPQGQKTQYF,TGTGCCAGCTCACCCCAGGGCCAAAAGACCCAGTACTTC
TRBD2,TRBV10-2,TRBJ2-1,NA,CASQRDGGNEQFF,TGCGCCAGCCAGCGGGACGGAGGGAATGAGCAGTTCTTC
NA,TRBV5-1,TRBJ2-3,NA,CASSLDLNTDTQYF,TGCGCCAGCAGCTTGGACTTAAACACAGATACGCAGTATTTT
TRBD1,TRBV27,TRBJ2-1,NA,CASSHRTGAYNEQFF,TGTGCCAGCAGTCATAGGACAGGGGCTTACAATGAGCAGTTCTTC